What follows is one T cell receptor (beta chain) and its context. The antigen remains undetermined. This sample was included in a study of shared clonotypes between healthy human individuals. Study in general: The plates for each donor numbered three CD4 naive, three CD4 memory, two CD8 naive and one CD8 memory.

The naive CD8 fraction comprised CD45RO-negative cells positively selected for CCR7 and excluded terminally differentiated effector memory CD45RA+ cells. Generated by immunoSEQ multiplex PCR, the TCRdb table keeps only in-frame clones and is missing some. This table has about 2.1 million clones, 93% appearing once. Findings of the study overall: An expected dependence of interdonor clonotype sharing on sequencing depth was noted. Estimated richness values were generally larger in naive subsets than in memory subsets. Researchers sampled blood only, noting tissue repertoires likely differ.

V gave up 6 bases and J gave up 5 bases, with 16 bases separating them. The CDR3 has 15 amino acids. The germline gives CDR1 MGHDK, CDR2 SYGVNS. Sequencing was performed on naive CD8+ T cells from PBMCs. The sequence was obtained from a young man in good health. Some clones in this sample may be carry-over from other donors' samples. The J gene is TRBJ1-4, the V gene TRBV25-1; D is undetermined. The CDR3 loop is CASRASGFFNEKLFF. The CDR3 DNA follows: TGTGCCAGCAGAGCTTCGGGGTTCTTCAATGAAAAACTGTTTTTT.